These 22 T cell receptor beta chains came from one sample sequenced in a study of OX40 agonist ivuxolimab in advanced cancers. This table comes from immunoSEQ multiplex PCR, and its TCRdb copy is limited to in-frame clones, with some not included. The table records under 65,000 clones, about 86% of them present only once. The material was CD4+ or CD8+ T cells sorted from blood, obtained in a trial of the OX40 agonist ivuxolimab. Receptors originate from an adult with an advanced solid tumor such as melanoma, head and neck, liver or kidney cancer.

This rearrangement joins TRBV11-3 to TRBJ2-1, with 12 bases aligning to TRBD2. This CDR3 region has 16 residues. Trimming cost V 0 bases and J 8 bases; bases outside gene matches: 5. Germline V gives CDR1 SGHNT, CDR2 YENEEA. In DNA form, the CDR3 reads TGTGCCAGCAGCTTAGATCTGACTAGCGGGGGCCATGAGCAGTTCTTC. It yields the protein CASSLDLTSGGHEQFF. The variable domain in full, with the rest retrieved from reference TRBV11-3 and TRBJ2-1, is EAGVVQSPRYKIIEKKQPVAFWCNPISGHNTLYWYLQNLGQGPELLIRYENEEAVDDSQLPKDRFSAERLKGVDSTLKIQPAELGDSAVYLCASSLDLTSGGHEQFFGPGTRLTVL.

This clone has only a few counts. The gene calls are TRBV30 and TRBJ2-3, with 10 nucleotides matching TRBD1. This CDR3 is 15 amino acids long. The J segment lost 5 bases and the V segment lost 0 bases, leaving 5 bases of the junction unmatched. In germline, CDR1 is GTSNPN, CDR2 SVGIG (reference sequence). The DNA of the CDR3 is TGTGCCTGGAGTGTAGGACAGGGGGGGGGAGATACGCAGTATTTT. This sequence encodes CAWSVGQGGGDTQYF.

This clone has only a few counts. This rearrangement joins TRBV7-8 to TRBJ2-5, with D perhaps being TRBD1 or TRBD2 (5 bases each). The CDR3 extends over 15 amino acids. Trimming removed 5 bases from V and 5 bases from J, with 18 bases in between. Per the germline V gene, CDR1 is SGHVS and CDR2 is FQNEAQ. As DNA, the CDR3 is TGTGCCAGCAGCGGCGCCTCAGGGAGCTGGGAGACCCAGTACTTC. This sequence encodes CASSGASGSWETQYF.

The V gene is TRBV30, the J gene TRBJ2-1; unclear D gene. The V and J ends lost 4 bases and 8 bases respectively, with 9 bases between them. The CDR3 has 11 amino acids. Germline values: CDR1 GTSNPN, CDR2 SVGIG (reference sequence). CDR3 in amino acids: CAWTRGYEQFF. CDR3 bases: TGTGCCTGGACCCGAGGTTATGAGCAGTTCTTC.

The V call is TRBV28, the J call TRBJ1-5; a possible D gene is TRBD1 (5 bases). The germline V gene has CDR1 MDHEN and CDR2 SYDVKM. V lost 2 bases and J lost 1, with 9 bases in between. The CDR3 spans 15 residues. Here the CDR3 reads CASSLGGGSNQPQHF. CDR3 nucleotides: TGTGCCAGCAGTTTAGGGGGGGGAAGCAATCAGCCCCAGCATTTT.

This chain links TRBV7-9 with TRBJ2-1, with a possible D match to TRBD2 (6 bases). The V gene's germline CDR1 is SEHNR and CDR2 FQNEAQ (reference sequence). The CDR3 totals 13 residues. CDR3 nucleotide sequence: TGTGCGGGTCGGCGGGATTCCTACAATGAGCAGTTCTTC. Translation: CAGRRDSYNEQFF.

The chain links TRBV6-1 to TRBJ2-1, with D maybe TRBD1 (8 bases). V gave up 6 bases and J gave up 5 bases, with 14 bases separating them. The CDR3 is 14 amino acids. From germline, CDR1 is MNHNS and CDR2 SASEGT. CDR3 nucleotide sequence: TGTGCCAGCAGGCAACAGGGGGGGAACAATGAGCAGTTCTTC. This sequence encodes CASRQQGGNNEQFF.

The rearrangement joins TRBV7-9 to TRBJ2-7; no firm D call. The germline V gene encodes CDR1 SEHNR and CDR2 FQNEAQ (reference sequence). The CDR3 totals 11 residues. Trimming shortened V by 3 bases and J by 5 bases, and 5 bases separated the two germline ends. The CDR3 region is CASSFSHEQYF. The CDR3 DNA follows: TGTGCCAGCAGCTTTTCCCACGAGCAGTACTTC.

This chain links TRBV29-1 with TRBJ1-1; 9 bases are a match to TRBD1. V trimming: 7 bases; J trimming: 3 bases; junction bases outside the gene matches: 6. The CDR3 runs to 13 residues. Per germline, CDR1 SQVTM and CDR2 ANQGSEA. The CDR3 bases are TGCAGCGCTTCGACAGGGGGAGACACTGAAGCTTTCTTT. This gives the protein CSASTGGDTEAFF.

This clone was detected a few times. The chain recombines TRBV4-1 with TRBJ1-5, with D tentatively TRBD1 (5 bases). The germline V gene encodes CDR1 MGHRA and CDR2 YSYEKL. Trimming removed 3 bases at V and 2 bases at J, with 20 bases between. The CDR3 has 18 residues. The CDR3 loop is CASSQVGRRGGGNQPQHF. DNA of the CDR3: TGCGCCAGCAGCCAGGTAGGGCGACGGGGGGGTGGCAATCAGCCCCAGCATTTT.

The CDR3 spells CASSQQFTNEKLFF. Written as DNA, the CDR3 is TGTGCCAGTAGCCAACAGTTCACAAATGAAAAACTGTTTTTT. The chain has TRBV19 and TRBJ1-4; D is ambiguous. The germline V gene encodes CDR1 LNHDA and CDR2 SQIVND (reference sequence). Trimming cost V 6 bases and J 5 bases, with 13 bases left between them. The CDR3 extends over 14 amino acids.

This chain joins TRBV4-2 and TRBJ1-2; no clear D. Germline loops: CDR1 LGHNA, CDR2 YNFKEQ. This CDR3 contains 14 residues. V dropped 1 base and J dropped 1 base, with 7 bases sitting between them. CDR3 nucleotides: TGTGCCAGCAGCCAAGTCTCCAGTAACTATGGCTACACCTTC. Protein product: CASSQVSSNYGYTF.

The rearrangement joins TRBV5-6 to TRBJ2-7, with D possibly TRBD1 on 6 matching bases. V was cut by 1 base and J by 7 bases, with 12 bases left in between. The CDR3 has 13 residues. Germline CDR1 and CDR2: SGHDT and YYEEEE. CDR3 residues: CASSLMGAGEQYF. CDR3 sequence (DNA): TGTGCCAGCAGCTTGATGGGGGCAGGGGAGCAGTACTTC.

The rearrangement links TRBV6-6 to TRBJ1-2; a possible D gene is TRBD1 (5 bases). Trimming cost V 4 bases and J 5 bases, with 17 bases left between them. The germline gives CDR1 MNHNY, CDR2 SVGAGI (reference sequence). The CDR3 runs 15 residues. For the CDR3, the DNA is TGTGCCAGCAGTTCCGGGACGCTCTACCCTTATGGCTACACCTTC. Its translation: CASSSGTLYPYGYTF.

This clone was recorded only once. This chain links TRBV7-2 with TRBJ2-7; D unresolved. V was trimmed by 2 bases and J by 4 bases, leaving 6 bases between them. CDR1 is SGHTA and CDR2 is FQGNSA in the germline V gene. CDR3 size: 12 residues. The CDR3 region has the DNA TGTGCCAGCAGCTTACAGGCTTACGAGCAGTACTTC. This encodes CASSLQAYEQYF.

This clone has more than one count but fewer than ten. V usage is TRBV9 and J usage is TRBJ1-2; D gene unclear. The CDR3 runs 12 residues. The germline CDR1 and CDR2 sequences are SGDLS and YYNGEE. Trimming stripped 1 base from V and 4 bases from J, with 5 bases between. The DNA for the CDR3 is TGTGCCAGCAGCGTAAGCGGCTATGGCTACACCTTC. It is translated as CASSVSGYGYTF. The variable domain in full, with the rest retrieved from reference TRBV9 and TRBJ1-2, is DSGVTQTPKHLITATGQRVTLRCSPRSGDLSVYWYQQSLDQGLQFLIQYYNGEERAKGNILERFSAQQFPDLHSELNLSSLELGDSALYFCASSVSGYGYTFGSGTRLTVV.

This chain uses TRBV6-6 with TRBJ1-4; 8 bases line up with TRBD1. This CDR3 has 15 residues. Germline V gene lookup returns CDR1 MNHNY and CDR2 SVGAGI (reference sequence). V was pared by 6 bases and J by 0 bases, with 3 bases of the junction left unmatched. The CDR3 DNA is TGTGCCAGCAGGGACAGGGCCGCAACTAATGAAAAACTGTTTTTT. Its translation: CASRDRAATNEKLFF.

This chain uses TRBV18 with TRBJ1-5; D gene ambiguous. Trimming took off 2 bases at V and 4 bases at J, with 9 bases between the two ends. In germline, CDR1 is KGHSH, CDR2 LQKENI. CDR3 length equals 14 residues. CDR3 protein: CASSPGFGNQPQHF. CDR3 DNA: TGTGCCAGCTCACCAGGGTTCGGTAATCAGCCCCAGCATTTT.

The chain uses TRBV2 and TRBJ1-6; 7 bases agree with TRBD1. V shed 5 bases and J 4 bases; nucleotides not matched to a gene: 5. This CDR3 spans 15 amino acids. Germline V CDR1 and CDR2: SNHLY, FYNNEI. The CDR3 DNA reads TGTGCCAGCAGTAGGGACAGCCAATATAATTCACCCCTCCACTTT. Translation gives CASSRDSQYNSPLHF.

V gene TRBV6-6 combines with J gene TRBJ1-3; 8 bases fit TRBD1. This CDR3 spans 16 amino acids. The junction had 5 bases not matched to a gene; V was cut back by 2 bases and J by 2 bases. Looked up from germline, CDR1 is MNHNY and CDR2 is SVGAGI (reference sequence). CDR3 region: CASSYQQGVPGNTIYF. Here the CDR3 DNA reads TGTGCCAGCAGTTACCAACAGGGGGTTCCTGGAAACACCATATATTTT.

This chain links TRBV29-1 with TRBJ2-3; D might be TRBD1 (6 bases). Deletions cut 7 bases from V and 7 bases from J, with 21 bases between. The germline V gene encodes CDR1 SQVTM and CDR2 ANQGSEA. CDR3 length: 14 residues. CDR3 loop: CSAGGDRDIYTQYF. The CDR3 DNA reads as TGCAGCGCTGGTGGAGATCGGGACATCTATACGCAGTATTTT.

The sample holds one count of this clone. The V gene is TRBV7-8, the J gene TRBJ1-3; 7 positions agree with TRBD1. Germline V gives CDR1 SGHVS, CDR2 FQNEAQ. V was pared by 4 bases and J by 2 bases, with 8 bases of the junction left unmatched. The CDR3 has 16 residues. CDR3 DNA: TGTGCCAGCAGCTCGCAACTGGACAGGCCTGGAAACACCATATATTTT. Its translation is CASSSQLDRPGNTIYF.